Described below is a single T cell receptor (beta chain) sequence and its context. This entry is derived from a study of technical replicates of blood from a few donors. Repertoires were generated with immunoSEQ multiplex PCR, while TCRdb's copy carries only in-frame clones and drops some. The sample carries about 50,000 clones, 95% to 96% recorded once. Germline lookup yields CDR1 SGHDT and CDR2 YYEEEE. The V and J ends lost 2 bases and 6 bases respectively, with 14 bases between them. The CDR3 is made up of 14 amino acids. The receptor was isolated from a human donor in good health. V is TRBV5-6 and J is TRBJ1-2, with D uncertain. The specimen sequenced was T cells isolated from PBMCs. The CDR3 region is CASSFLWRADGYTF. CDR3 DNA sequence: TGTGCCAGCAGCTTCCTTTGGAGGGCCGATGGCTACACCTTC.